The clone carrying this T cell receptor beta chain came up a few times. Antigen specificity is unknown. As for time point: naive CD8 control sorted from an acute-time-point sample. Libraries were prepared by immunoSEQ multiplex PCR; TCRdb keeps only in-frame clonotypes and omits some of them. The sample has around 34,000 clones, 87% seen once. This record belongs to a study of CD8 T cells in acute hepatitis C reinfection. Study-level findings and limits: Preferential TRBV04 and TRBV06 usage appeared in all groups and was not explained by the naive pool.

Germline-derived CDR1 and CDR2 are ENHRY and SYGVKD. Trimming cost V 2 bases and J 2 bases, with 9 bases left between them. CDR3 length: 14 amino acids. V is TRBV10-3 and J is TRBJ1-2; D is possibly TRBD1 (6 bases). This TCR came from a man younger than 40 with chronic hepatitis C. The sample consisted of naive CD8+ T cells from PBMCs. The CDR3 loop reads CAISETGQNYGYTF. CDR3 bases: TGTGCCATCAGTGAGACGGGACAAAACTATGGCTACACCTTC.